The 3 T cell receptor beta chains listed next were all sequenced from one sample in a study of beta chain features in type 1 diabetes. Sequenced material consisted of expressed TCRB transcripts (all of the isolated RNA was reverse transcribed). Method: immunoSEQ multiplex PCR; TCRdb's copy keeps in-frame clones and lacks some. The sample yields about 620,000 clones, 15% to 18% seen once. The sequenced material came from naive CD4+ T cells from blood. These receptors were collected from a man aged 18-30 years in good health.

This clone was seen a few times. Here the CDR3 DNA reads TGTGCCAGCAGCTTATGGGCGGGAGGGACAGGGAATAGGAATGGCTACACCTTC. Encoded protein: CASSLWAGGTGNRNGYTF. This chain links TRBV7-2 with TRBJ1-2, with 9 bases matching TRBD1. Looked up from germline, CDR1 is SGHTA and CDR2 is FQGNSA. The CDR3 is 18 amino acids. With V trimmed by 2 bases and J by 6 bases, 16 bases remained unmatched.

Comment on this clone: The junction and the germline gene differ at one end; a read error may be behind it. This sequence joins TRBV10-3 and TRBJ1-5; maybe TRBD1 (6 bases). CDR3 length: 13 residues. Germline CDR1 reads ENHRY; CDR2 reads SYGVKD. The CDR3 reads CAVRTEPNQPQHF. As DNA, the CDR3 is TGTGCCGTCAGGACAGAGCCAAATCAGCCCCAGCATTTT.

This clone was seen a few times. Distinct nucleotide sequences in the sample also encode this CDR3. This chain joins TRBV5-1 and TRBJ1-5; D perhaps matches TRBD1 (5 bases). V lost 0 bases and J 3 bases, leaving 10 bases between the germline ends. CDR1 is SGHRS and CDR2 is YFSETQ in the germline V gene. The CDR3 contains 15 residues. The CDR3 sequence: CASSLDGGSNQPQHF. Here the CDR3 DNA reads TGCGCCAGCAGCTTGGACGGGGGATCCAATCAGCCCCAGCATTTT.